Shown below are 30 T cell receptor beta chains from a single sample sequenced in a study of T cell responses to AZD1222 COVID-19 vaccine. Here immunoSEQ multiplex PCR was the method, and the copy in TCRdb shows in-frame clones only, minus some. In the table there are some 100,000 clones, just over 90% of which are singletons. The sample consisted of peripheral blood, taken on day 0 of AZD1222 vaccination. These receptors came from an adult in good health.

The chain is built from TRBV14 and TRBJ2-6; possibly TRBD2 for D (6 bases). V gave up 0 bases and J gave up 0 bases, with 9 bases separating them. The CDR3 runs to 17 residues. Germline V gene lookup returns CDR1 SGHDN and CDR2 FVKESK. The CDR3 DNA follows: TGTGCCAGCAGCCAAGACGGGGGTCACTCTGGGGCCAACGTCCTGACTTTC. It encodes CASSQDGGHSGANVLTF.

This chain uses TRBV19 with TRBJ2-7; tentatively, D is TRBD2 (5 bases). Trimming cost V 0 bases and J 0 bases, with 9 bases left between them. The CDR3 sequence is 15 residues long. CDR1 is LNHDA and CDR2 is SQIVND in the germline V gene (reference sequence). The CDR3 DNA reads as TGTGCCAGTAGTATAGACGCTAGCAGCTCCTACGAGCAGTACTTC. Protein product: CASSIDASSSYEQYF. The full variable domain, completed using reference TRBV19 and TRBJ2-7, is DGGITQSPKYLFRKEGQNVTLSCEQNLNHDAMYWYRQDPGQGLRLIYYSQIVNDFQKGDIAEGYSVSREKKESFPLTVTSAQKNPTAFYLCASSIDASSSYEQYFGPGTRLTVT.

This rearrangement joins TRBV4-3 to TRBJ1-2; D remains ambiguous. CDR1 is LGHNA, CDR2 YSLEER, per germline. The CDR3 runs to 16 residues. V lost 0 bases and J 4 bases, leaving 15 bases between the germline ends. CDR3 bases: TGCGCCAGCAGCCAAGAGGCTTCCAGCGGTCTCTATGGCTACACCTTC. It is translated as CASSQEASSGLYGYTF.

This sequence joins TRBV29-1 and TRBJ1-2; 8 bases agree with TRBD1. CDR1 and CDR2 from the germline V gene are SQVTM and ANQGSEA. J lost 8 bases, V lost 3 bases, and 8 bases had no gene match. The CDR3 runs to 13 residues. The CDR3 is CSVDETGVGGYTF. The CDR3 bases are TGCAGCGTTGACGAGACAGGGGTGGGCGGCTACACCTTC.

V usage is TRBV5-1 and J usage is TRBJ1-1; 7 bases line up with TRBD1. V gave up 4 bases and J gave up 3 bases; unmatched junction bases: 6. CDR1 is SGHRS and CDR2 is YFSETQ in the germline V gene. The CDR3 covers 14 residues. CDR3 DNA: TGCGCCAGCAGCGGGGGCAGGGGGGACACTGAAGCTTTCTTT. It is translated as CASSGGRGDTEAFF.

CDR3 amino acids: CASSSTRNYGYTF. The CDR3 bases are TGTGCCAGCAGTTCGACCCGCAACTATGGCTACACCTTC. The chain employs TRBV12-3 or TRBV12-4 and TRBJ1-2; D call uncertain. The CDR3 length is 13 residues. Trimming pared 4 bases from V and 2 bases from J, leaving 8 bases between.

The gene calls are TRBV10-3 and TRBJ2-1, with D tentatively TRBD1 (6 bases). The germline V gene encodes CDR1 ENHRY and CDR2 SYGVKD. The CDR3 has 14 amino acids. V was shortened by 6 bases and J by 5 bases, with 14 bases between the two germline ends. Here the CDR3 reads CAISNSGQDNEQFF. For the CDR3, the DNA is TGTGCCATCAGCAACTCGGGACAAGACAATGAGCAGTTCTTC.

This clone has only one observation. This sample also contains other DNA sequences that code for the same CDR3. This rearrangement joins TRBV11-2 to TRBJ1-2; maybe TRBD1 (6 bases). CDR3 size: 14 residues. V was pared by 1 base and J by 8 bases, with 14 bases between. From germline, CDR1 is SGHAT and CDR2 FQNNGV. This CDR3 is CASSLGGWGRGYTF. The CDR3 bases are TGTGCCAGCAGCTTAGGGGGGTGGGGGCGCGGCTACACCTTC.

This rearrangement joins TRBV18 to TRBJ2-7; tentatively, D is TRBD1 or TRBD2 (5 bases each). V lost 3 bases and J 0 bases, leaving 9 bases between the germline ends. The CDR3 is made up of 14 amino acids. Germline V lookup: CDR1 KGHSH, CDR2 LQKENI. The CDR3 bases are TGTGCCAGCTCACCGGGACCGACCTCCTACGAGCAGTACTTC. It translates to CASSPGPTSYEQYF.

The J gene is TRBJ2-2, the V gene TRBV12-5; unclear D gene. The CDR3 contains 14 residues. Between the trimmed V and J ends, which lost 6 bases and 3 bases, there was a span of 11 bases. The germline V gene encodes CDR1 LGHNT and CDR2 FRNRAP. The CDR3 nucleotides are TGTGCTAGTGGGCGAAACATGGACACCGGGGAGCTGTTTTTT. Translated: CASGRNMDTGELFF.

The chain couples TRBV18 to TRBJ1-2, with 8 bases fitting TRBD1. V shed 2 bases, J shed 4 bases, and the junction held 6 bases outside the gene matches. CDR1 is KGHSH, CDR2 LQKENI, per germline. The CDR3 has 15 residues. CDR3 region: CASSPAGTGPYGYTF. CDR3 DNA sequence: TGTGCCAGCTCACCAGCCGGGACAGGCCCCTATGGCTACACCTTC.

The rearrangement joins TRBV29-1 to TRBJ2-7, with 12 bases fitting TRBD2. The CDR3 sequence is 15 residues long. The V gene end was trimmed by 6 bases and the J gene end by 4 bases; junction bases not matched to a gene: 10. Germline loops: CDR1 SQVTM, CDR2 ANQGSEA. CDR3 in amino acids: CSVRLSSGGAYEQYF. Here the CDR3 DNA reads TGCAGCGTCCGCCTCTCTAGCGGGGGGGCTTACGAGCAGTACTTC.

This chain uses TRBV6-5 with TRBJ1-1; TRBD1 agrees at 8 bases. The CDR3 runs to 15 residues. J was trimmed by 4 bases and V by 3 bases; bases with no gene match: 7. Per germline, CDR1 MNHEY and CDR2 SVGAGI. CDR3: CASSYDRGLSTEAFF. The CDR3 DNA sequence: TGTGCCAGCAGTTATGACAGGGGACTTTCCACTGAAGCTTTCTTT.

The chain has TRBV18 and TRBJ1-1; TRBD1 matches 11 bases. The germline CDR1 and CDR2 sequences are KGHSH and LQKENI. The CDR3 covers 15 residues. V shed 1 base and J 4 bases; nucleotides not matched to a gene: 2. CDR3 coding DNA: TGTGCCAGCTCACCACAGGACAGGGGGCTCACTGAAGCTTTCTTT. It yields the protein CASSPQDRGLTEAFF.

The V and J genes are TRBV30 and TRBJ2-5; the D gene could be TRBD1 or TRBD2 (5 bases each). Germline V gene lookup returns CDR1 GTSNPN and CDR2 SVGIG (reference sequence). Trimming pared 2 bases from V and 0 bases from J, leaving 10 bases between. This CDR3 region has 14 residues. CDR3 bases: TGTGCCTGGAGTCCGGGACGAAACCAAGAGACCCAGTACTTC. It translates to CAWSPGRNQETQYF.

The chain carries TRBV10-3 and TRBJ2-2; the match to TRBD2 covers 8 bases. CDR1 and CDR2 (germline): ENHRY, SYGVKD. V lost 2 bases, J lost 4 bases, and 6 bases stayed unmatched. The CDR3 is 16 residues long. As DNA, the CDR3 is TGTGCCATCAGTGAGGAAACGGGGGGGCGCACCGGGGAGCTGTTTTTT. Its translation is CAISEETGGRTGELFF.

The chain recombines TRBV28 with TRBJ2-1; possible D gene TRBD1, 6 bases. Trimming removed 4 bases at V and 0 bases at J, with 13 bases between. Germline-derived CDR1 and CDR2 are MDHEN and SYDVKM. This CDR3 spans 16 amino acids. CDR3 sequence: CASSSHRATSYNEQFF. The CDR3 DNA reads TGTGCCAGCAGTTCTCACAGGGCTACCTCCTACAATGAGCAGTTCTTC.

The V call is TRBV6-1, the J call TRBJ1-5; 7 positions match TRBD1. This CDR3 region has 19 residues. Germline assignment: CDR1 MNHNS and CDR2 SASEGT. V gave up 2 bases and J gave up 4 bases; unmatched junction bases: 17. CDR3 DNA sequence: TGTGCCAGCAGTGAACGTGATATACGTACCCCGGGACAGAATCAGCCCCAGCATTTT. Its translation: CASSERDIRTPGQNQPQHF.

The rearrangement links TRBV11-1 to TRBJ2-7, with D possibly matching TRBD1 (6 bases). V lost 5 bases and J 5 bases, leaving 16 bases between the germline ends. Germline CDR1 is SGHAT and CDR2 is FQDESV (reference sequence). The CDR3 spans 14 residues. The CDR3 here is CASSLTGLDHEQYF. CDR3 nucleotides: TGTGCCAGCAGCCTTACAGGGCTGGATCACGAGCAGTACTTC.

The CDR3 here is CASSVAAQGAADGYTF. CDR3 nucleotides: TGTGCCAGCAGCGTCGCCGCCCAGGGGGCAGCGGATGGCTACACCTTC. The chain recombines TRBV9 with TRBJ1-2, with 8 bases matching TRBD1. CDR3 length equals 16 residues. J gave up 6 bases and V 2 bases, and 12 bases lay outside the gene matches. Per the germline V gene, CDR1 is SGDLS and CDR2 is YYNGEE.

This chain connects TRBV11-1 to TRBJ1-2, with D unresolved. CDR1 is SGHAT and CDR2 is FQDESV in the germline V gene (reference sequence). The ends were cut back, 2 bases at V and 7 bases at J, with 14 bases in the middle. This CDR3 comprises 14 residues. The CDR3 here is CASSLPGRRFGYTF. In DNA form, the CDR3 reads TGTGCCAGCAGCTTACCAGGAAGACGTTTTGGCTACACCTTC.

This clone was counted a few times. This rearrangement joins TRBV3-1 (or the pseudogene TRBV3-2) to TRBJ1-2, with 7 nucleotides matching TRBD1. J lost 8 bases, V lost 4 bases, and 22 bases had no gene match. In germline, CDR1 is LGHDT, CDR2 YNNKEL (reference sequence). This CDR3 is 18 amino acids long. The CDR3 sequence is CASSPQGGTALTLGGYTF. CDR3 nucleotide sequence: TGTGCCAGCAGCCCCCAAGGAGGGACAGCCCTCACACTGGGGGGCTACACCTTC.

CDR3 protein: CASSQGQGVVGYTF. CDR3 nucleotides: TGTGCCAGCAGCCAAGGTCAGGGGGTCGTTGGCTACACCTTC. V gene TRBV3-1 (or the pseudogene TRBV3-2) combines with J gene TRBJ1-2; 7 bases are a match to TRBD1. The CDR3 has 14 residues. Germline V gene lookup returns CDR1 LGHDT and CDR2 YNNKEL (reference sequence). The J segment lost 7 bases and the V segment lost 1 base, leaving 6 bases of the junction unmatched.

The chain uses TRBV7-8 and TRBJ1-6; no definite D call. This CDR3 is built from 17 residues. Between the trimmed V and J ends, which lost 1 base and 10 bases, there was a span of 20 bases. Germline V CDR1 and CDR2: SGHVS, FQNEAQ. CDR3 coding DNA: TGTGCCAGCAGCTTAGGGAGGATGGGTCCCGAAAGCTCACCCCTCCACTTT. This translates into CASSLGRMGPESSPLHF.

The rearrangement joins TRBV29-1 to TRBJ2-7; TRBD1 is a possible D gene (6 bases). The V and J ends lost 5 bases and 0 bases respectively, with 8 bases between them. The CDR3 extends over 12 amino acids. The germline CDR1 and CDR2 sequences are SQVTM and ANQGSEA. This CDR3 is CSVRQDSYEQYF. Here the CDR3 DNA reads TGCAGCGTTAGACAGGACTCCTACGAGCAGTACTTC.

This chain links TRBV7-3 with TRBJ2-2, with TRBD2 matching over 7 bases. V shed 2 bases, J shed 5 bases, and the junction held 5 bases outside the gene matches. The CDR3 consists of 15 residues. CDR1 and CDR2 (germline): SGHTA, FQGTGA. The CDR3 region has the DNA TGTGCCAGCAGCTTACTCCCCGGGGGGACCGGGGAGCTGTTTTTT. This gives the protein CASSLLPGGTGELFF.

The chain couples TRBV6-5 to TRBJ2-7; 7 positions match TRBD1. Trimming took 6 bases from V and 4 from J; bases not matched to a gene: 6. CDR1 is MNHEY, CDR2 SVGAGI, per germline. This CDR3 is built from 13 residues. CDR3 DNA: TGTGCCAGCAGCTTACAGGGGTGGTACGAGCAGTACTTC. Its translation is CASSLQGWYEQYF.

This chain joins TRBV14 and TRBJ2-7; a possible D gene is TRBD1 (5 bases). The CDR3 sequence is 14 residues long. CDR1 SGHDN and CDR2 FVKESK come from the germline V gene. Trimming shortened V by 1 base and J by 4 bases, and 11 bases separated the two germline ends. DNA for the CDR3: TGTGCCAGCAGCCAAGCCCACAGGCAGTACGAGCAGTACTTC. This codes for CASSQAHRQYEQYF.

The chain carries TRBV7-9 and TRBJ1-1; 7 bases match TRBD1. Germline assignment: CDR1 SEHNR and CDR2 FQNEAQ (reference sequence). The V segment lost 5 bases and the J segment 4 bases; nucleotides outside the gene matches: 10. The length of the CDR3 is 15 residues. CDR3 in amino acids: CASSRLQGVGTEAFF. For the CDR3, the DNA is TGTGCCAGCAGCAGACTCCAGGGGGTCGGCACTGAAGCTTTCTTT. The full variable domain, completed using reference TRBV7-9 and TRBJ1-1, is DTGVSQNPRHKITKRGQNVTFRCDPISEHNRLYWYRQTLGQGPEFLTYFQNEAQLEKSRLLSDRFSAERPKGSFSTLEIQRTEQGDSAMYLCASSRLQGVGTEAFFGQGTRLTVV.

This chain links TRBV10-3 with TRBJ2-7; 10 bases map to TRBD2. In germline, CDR1 is ENHRY, CDR2 SYGVKD. The CDR3 totals 14 residues. V gave up 6 bases and J gave up 1 base; unmatched junction bases: 3. The DNA for the CDR3 is TGTGCCATCAGAAGTAGCGGGGGGTCCTACGAGCAGTACTTC. Translated, it gives CAIRSSGGSYEQYF.